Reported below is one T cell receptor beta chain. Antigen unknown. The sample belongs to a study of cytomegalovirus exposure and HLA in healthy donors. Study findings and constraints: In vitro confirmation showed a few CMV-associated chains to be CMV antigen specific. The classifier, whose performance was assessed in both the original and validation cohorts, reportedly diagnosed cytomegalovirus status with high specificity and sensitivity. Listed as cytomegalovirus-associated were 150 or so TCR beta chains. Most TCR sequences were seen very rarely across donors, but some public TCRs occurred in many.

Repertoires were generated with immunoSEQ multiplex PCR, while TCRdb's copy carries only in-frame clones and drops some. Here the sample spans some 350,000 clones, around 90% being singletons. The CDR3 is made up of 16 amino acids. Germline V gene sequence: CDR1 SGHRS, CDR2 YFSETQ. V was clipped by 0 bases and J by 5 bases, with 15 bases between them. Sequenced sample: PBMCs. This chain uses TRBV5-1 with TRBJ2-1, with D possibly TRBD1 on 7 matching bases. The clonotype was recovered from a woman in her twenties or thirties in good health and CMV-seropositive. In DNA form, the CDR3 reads TGCGCCAGCAGCTTGGACGGTGGAGGGGGCAACAATGAGCAGTTCTTC. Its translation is CASSLDGGGGNNEQFF. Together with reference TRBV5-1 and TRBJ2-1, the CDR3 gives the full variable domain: KAGVTQTPRYLIKTRGQQVTLSCSPISGHRSVSWYQQTPGQGLQFLFEYFSETQRNKGNFPGRFSGRQFSNSRSEMNVSTLELGDSALYLCASSLDGGGGNNEQFFGPGTRLTVL.